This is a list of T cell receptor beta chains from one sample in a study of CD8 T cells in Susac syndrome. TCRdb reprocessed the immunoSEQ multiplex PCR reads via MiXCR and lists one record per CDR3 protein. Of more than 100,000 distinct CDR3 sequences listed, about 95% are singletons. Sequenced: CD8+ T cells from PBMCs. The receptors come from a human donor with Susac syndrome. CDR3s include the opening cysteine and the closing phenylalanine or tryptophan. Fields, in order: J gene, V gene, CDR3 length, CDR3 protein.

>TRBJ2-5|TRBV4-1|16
CASSIGNRDGRETQYF
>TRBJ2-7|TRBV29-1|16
CSVEGLAGGPDYEQYF
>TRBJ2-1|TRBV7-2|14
CASSLHPGGSEQFF
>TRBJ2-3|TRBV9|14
CASSASRITDTQYF
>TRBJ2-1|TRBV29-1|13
CSVVPGQYNEQFF
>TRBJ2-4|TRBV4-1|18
CASSQVGFSGVAKNIQYF
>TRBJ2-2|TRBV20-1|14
CSATSIGATGELFF
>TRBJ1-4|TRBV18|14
CASSTGTGTEKLFF
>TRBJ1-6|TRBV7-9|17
CASSTMAGESYNSPLHF
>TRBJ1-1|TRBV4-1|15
CASSLLRTGATEAFF
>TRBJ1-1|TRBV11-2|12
CASSEGVPEAFF
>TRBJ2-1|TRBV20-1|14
CSARGTGQEGEQFF
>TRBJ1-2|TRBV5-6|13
CASTPDRDYGYTF
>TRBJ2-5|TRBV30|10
CAWSRGTQYF
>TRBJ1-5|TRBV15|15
CAIGTWDGRNQPQHF
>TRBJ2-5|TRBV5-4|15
CASSWGQGLSETQYF
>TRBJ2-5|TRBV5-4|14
CASSSRGEQETQYF
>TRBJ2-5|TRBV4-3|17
CASSLSPGTVDQETQYF
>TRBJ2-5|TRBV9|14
CASSVGGAEETQYF
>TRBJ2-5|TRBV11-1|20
CASSPRTSGGTSHIQETQYF
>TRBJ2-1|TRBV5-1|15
CASSIVGGLYNEQFF
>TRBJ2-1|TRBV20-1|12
CSARAGNDEQFF
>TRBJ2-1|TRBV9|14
CASTLTSSYNEQFF
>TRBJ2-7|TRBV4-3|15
CASSQDLGPNYEQYF
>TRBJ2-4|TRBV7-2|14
CASSLPGLKNIQYF
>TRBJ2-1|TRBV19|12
CASSTAGGPRFF
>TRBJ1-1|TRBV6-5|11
CASSEGTEAFF
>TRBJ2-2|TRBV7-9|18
CASSSGRQETVNTGELFF
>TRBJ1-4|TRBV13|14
CASSQDGAVEKLFF
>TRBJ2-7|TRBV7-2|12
CASSLANSGGAF
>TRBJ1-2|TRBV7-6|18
CASSPPGPLLHPNYGYTF
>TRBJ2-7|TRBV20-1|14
CSASSSRRSYEQYF
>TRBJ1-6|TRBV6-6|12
CASRNRASPLHF
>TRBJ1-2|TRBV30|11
CAWSAQSGYTF
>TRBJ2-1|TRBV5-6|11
CASSLTWEQFF
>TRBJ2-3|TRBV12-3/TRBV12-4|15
CASNRPGEGTDTQYF
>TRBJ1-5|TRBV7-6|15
CASSPDGYSNQPQHF
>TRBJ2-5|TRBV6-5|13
CASSYGQKETQYF
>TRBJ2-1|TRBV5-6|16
CASSPHSPSSYNEQFF
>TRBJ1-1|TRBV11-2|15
CASSWYARAFTEAFF